A single sample gave rise to the 5 T cell receptor beta chains below, sequenced in a study of CD8+ T cells in alopecia areata. Extracted from the samples, RNA was reverse transcribed into cDNA to serve as the sequencing template. Assay used: immunoSEQ multiplex PCR; TCRdb lists only in-frame clones, some missing. This table has 200,000 to 250,000 clones, around 67% appearing once. The sample in question was CD4+ T cells sorted from blood, obtained at week 0. The receptor set was obtained from a human donor with alopecia areata.

The CDR3 reads CAWSTGTVDQPQHF. CDR3 in DNA: TGTGCCTGGAGCACTGGGACAGTAGATCAGCCCCAGCATTTT. This rearrangement joins TRBV30 to TRBJ1-5; 7 bases are a match to TRBD1. The CDR3 runs 14 residues. The germline V gene encodes CDR1 GTSNPN and CDR2 SVGIG (reference sequence). Trimming cost V 3 bases and J 5 bases; bases outside gene matches: 7.

The rearrangement links TRBV5-1 to TRBJ2-1, with D maybe TRBD2 (6 bases). This CDR3 has 15 amino acids. Trimming stripped 4 bases from V and 6 bases from J, with 17 bases between. Per germline, CDR1 SGHRS and CDR2 YFSETQ. Written as DNA, the CDR3 is TGCGCCAGCAGCGGGGCGGAGGCTAGCGTCAATGAGCAGTTCTTC. This gives the protein CASSGAEASVNEQFF.

The chain couples TRBV7-3 to TRBJ2-2; no firm D call. This CDR3 is 15 amino acids long. Trimming took 5 bases from V and 6 from J, leaving 16 bases between them. Per the germline V gene, CDR1 is SGHTA and CDR2 is FQGTGA. The CDR3: CASSLGPLGAGELFF. CDR3 coding DNA: TGTGCCAGCAGCCTAGGACCTCTAGGAGCCGGGGAGCTGTTTTTT.

V and J are TRBV30 and TRBJ2-7; perhaps TRBD1 as D (5 bases). The V end was cut by 5 bases, the J end by 6 bases, with 14 bases between. Germline-derived CDR1 and CDR2 are GTSNPN and SVGIG (reference sequence). The CDR3 has 12 residues. CDR3 protein: CAWADPGREQYF. CDR3 coding DNA: TGTGCCTGGGCTGATCCAGGGCGCGAGCAGTACTTC.

Only one count was recorded for this clone. This chain uses TRBV18 with TRBJ2-2; a possible D gene is TRBD1 (6 bases). Germline lookup yields CDR1 KGHSH and CDR2 LQKENI. This CDR3 spans 16 amino acids. V lost 4 bases to trimming and J lost 6 bases, with 18 bases between them. CDR3 bases: TGTGCCAGCTCACAAGGCGCCACAGGGTCAGCCGGGGAGCTGTTTTTT. It yields the protein CASSQGATGSAGELFF.